A selection of T cell receptor beta chains follows, all from one sample in a study of vaccination and CD4 T cells after COVID-19. No antigen is known for these receptors. TCRdb analysed the PCR reads with MiXCR anew, one entry per CDR3 protein. The data show approximately 9,000 distinct CDR3 sequences, with about 39% seen just once and 14% to 15% held by the top ten. Sequences were obtained from CD4+ T cells from blood, cultured in vitro. The receptor set was obtained from a human donor in good health. CDR3s include the opening cysteine and the closing phenylalanine or tryptophan. The order of the fields is V gene, J gene, CDR3 length, clone size, D gene, CDR3 protein, CDR3 DNA. D genes are given only for firm matches. Rows may omit the clone size; those that give it use once, few, many or a size class.

>TRBV9|TRBJ2-7|14|NA|TRBD1
CASSAQGDIDEQYF
TGTGCCAGCAGCGCCCAGGGGGACATTGACGAGCAGTACTTC
>TRBV27|TRBJ1-6|14|large|NA
CASSPGTADRPLHF
TGTGCCAGCAGTCCAGGGACGGCGGACCGGCCCCTCCACTTT
>TRBV7-2|TRBJ2-5|15|NA|NA
CASVSGGRSQETQYF
TGTGCCAGCGTTTCTGGGGGCAGGAGCCAAGAGACCCAGTACTTC
>TRBV6-1|TRBJ1-5|16|few|NA
CASSESPGDSNQPQHF
TGTGCCAGCAGTGAATCCCCAGGGGATAGCAATCAGCCCCAGCATTTT
>TRBV7-3|TRBJ1-2|13|NA|TRBD1
CASSLTQGNGYTF
TGTGCCAGCAGCTTAACACAGGGGAATGGCTACACCTTC
>TRBV7-2|TRBJ2-7|14|NA|TRBD2
CASSLTGTSGEQYF
TGTGCCAGCAGCTTAACCGGGACTAGCGGCGAGCAGTACTTC
>TRBV27|TRBJ2-4|14|NA|TRBD1
CASSLTGFLDIQYF
TGTGCCAGCAGCCTGACAGGGTTCCTGGACATTCAGTACTTC
>TRBV6-2/TRBV6-3|TRBJ2-5|13|NA|NA
CASTRAAQETQYF
TGTGCCAGCACGCGGGCAGCACAAGAGACCCAGTACTTC
>TRBV20-1|TRBJ2-5|14|NA|TRBD2
CSARHWTSSETQYF
TGCAGTGCTAGACACTGGACTAGCAGCGAGACCCAGTACTTC
>TRBV6-5|TRBJ1-1|14|NA|NA
CASSYGRADTEAFF
TGTGCCAGCAGTTACGGGAGGGCCGACACTGAAGCTTTCTTT
>TRBV19|TRBJ2-1|13|NA|NA
CASSITPQPRKFF
TGTGCCAGTAGTATAACCCCTCAGCCTCGTAAGTTCTTC
>TRBV7-9|TRBJ1-2|15|NA|NA
CASSPQGTSLGGYTF
TGTGCCAGCAGCCCTCAAGGGACATCTCTCGGTGGCTACACCTTC
>TRBV7-3|TRBJ2-7|17|NA|TRBD1
CASSPPPRGPSSYEQYF
TGTGCCAGCAGCCCCCCCCCCAGGGGGCCGAGCTCCTACGAGCAGTACTTC
>TRBV28|TRBJ1-1|15|few|NA
CASSSTPGLPFAAFF
TGTGCCAGCAGTTCTACCCCGGGACTCCCGTTTGCAGCTTTCTTT
>TRBV19|TRBJ1-1|14|NA|NA
CASSIMVGNTEAFF
TGTGCCAGTAGTATTATGGTGGGGAACACTGAAGCTTTCTTT
>TRBV11-2|TRBJ1-1|11|NA|NA
CASSLDTEAFF
TGTGCCAGCAGCTTAGACACTGAAGCTTTCTTT
>TRBV7-2|TRBJ1-1|12|few|TRBD1
CASSRDRAGAFF
TGTGCCAGCAGCCGGGACAGGGCCGGTGCTTTCTTT
>TRBV7-2|TRBJ2-3|15|few|TRBD2
CASSSRPSGPDTQYF
TGTGCCAGCAGCTCCCGCCCTAGCGGCCCAGATACGCAGTATTTT
>TRBV18|TRBJ2-7|15|NA|TRBD2
CASSPGLAETYEQYF
TGTGCCAGCTCACCTGGGCTAGCGGAAACCTACGAGCAGTACTTC
>TRBV12-3/TRBV12-4|TRBJ2-6|14|NA|NA
CASSLRSGANVLTF
TGTGCCAGCAGTCTCCGGTCTGGGGCCAACGTCCTGACTTTC
>TRBV7-9|TRBJ2-3|15|few|TRBD2
CASSSASGGTDTQYF
TGTGCCAGCAGCTCCGCTAGCGGGGGCACAGATACGCAGTATTTT
>TRBV7-9|TRBJ2-1|14|NA|TRBD2
CASSFLVGGNEQFF
TGTGCCAGCAGCTTTTTAGTCGGGGGGAATGAGCAGTTCTTC
>TRBV6-1|TRBJ2-3|15|few|TRBD2
CASSGLLAVTDTQYF
TGTGCCAGTTCGGGGTTACTAGCGGTCACAGATACGCAGTATTTT
>TRBV7-6|TRBJ2-7|15|NA|TRBD1
CASSLGAQGSYEQYF
TGTGCCAGCAGCTTAGGCGCACAGGGGTCCTACGAGCAGTACTTC
>TRBV7-9|TRBJ1-1|14|few|NA
CASSLPPPGAEAFF
TGTGCCAGCAGCTTACCGCCCCCTGGAGCTGAAGCTTTCTTT
>TRBV11-3|TRBJ2-4|15|NA|TRBD1
CASSLGGTGGFIQYF
TGTGCCAGCAGCTTAGGGGGCACAGGGGGCTTCATTCAGTACTTC
>TRBV15|TRBJ2-1|13|NA|NA
CATSRQGTGEQFF
TGTGCCACCAGCAGGCAGGGCACGGGTGAGCAGTTCTTC